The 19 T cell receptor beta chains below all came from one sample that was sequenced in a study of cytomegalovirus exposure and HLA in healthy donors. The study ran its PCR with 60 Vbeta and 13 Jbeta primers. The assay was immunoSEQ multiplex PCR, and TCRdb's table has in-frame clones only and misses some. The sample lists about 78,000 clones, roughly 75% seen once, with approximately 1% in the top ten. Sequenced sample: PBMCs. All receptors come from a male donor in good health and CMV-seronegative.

This CDR3 is CASKNGYNSPLHF. For the CDR3, the DNA is TGTGCCAGTAAAAACGGCTATAATTCACCCCTCCACTTT. This chain links TRBV19 with TRBJ1-6; D remains unclear. V lost 7 bases, J lost 3 bases, and 7 bases lay in between. This CDR3 contains 13 residues. Germline lookup yields CDR1 LNHDA and CDR2 SQIVND (reference sequence).

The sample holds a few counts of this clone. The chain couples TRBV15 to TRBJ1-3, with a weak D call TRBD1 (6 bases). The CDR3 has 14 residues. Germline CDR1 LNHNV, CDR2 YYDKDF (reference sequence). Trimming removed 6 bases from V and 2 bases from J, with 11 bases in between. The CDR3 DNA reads TGTGCCACCAGTAATACAGGGACTGGAAACACCATATATTTT. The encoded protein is CATSNTGTGNTIYF.

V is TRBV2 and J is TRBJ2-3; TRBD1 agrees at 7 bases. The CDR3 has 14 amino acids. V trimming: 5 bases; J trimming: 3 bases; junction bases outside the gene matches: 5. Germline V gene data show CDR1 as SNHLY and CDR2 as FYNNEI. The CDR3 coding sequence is TGTGCCAGCAGTCGACAGGGTTTGACAGATACGCAGTATTTT. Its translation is CASSRQGLTDTQYF.

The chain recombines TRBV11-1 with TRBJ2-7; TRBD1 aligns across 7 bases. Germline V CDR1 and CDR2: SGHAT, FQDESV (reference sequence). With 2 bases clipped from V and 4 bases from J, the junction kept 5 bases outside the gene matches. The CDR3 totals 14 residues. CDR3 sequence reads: CASSLPGQRYEQYF. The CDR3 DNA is TGTGCCAGCAGCTTACCGGGACAGAGATACGAGCAGTACTTC. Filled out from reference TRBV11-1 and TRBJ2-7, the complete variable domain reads EAEVAQSPRYKITEKSQAVAFWCDPISGHATLYWYRQILGQGPELLVQFQDESVVDDSQLPKDRFSAERLKGVDSTLKIQPAELGDSAMYLCASSLPGQRYEQYFGPGTRLTVT.

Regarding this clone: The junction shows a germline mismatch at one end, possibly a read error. The CDR3 region has the DNA TGTGCCAGCAGTCGGGACAGGGGCGTTCATCAGCCCCAGAATTTT. This encodes CASSRDRGVHQPQNF. The rearrangement uses TRBV2 and TRBJ1-5; 10 nucleotides match TRBD1. CDR1 is SNHLY, CDR2 FYNNEI, per germline. The CDR3 totals 15 residues.

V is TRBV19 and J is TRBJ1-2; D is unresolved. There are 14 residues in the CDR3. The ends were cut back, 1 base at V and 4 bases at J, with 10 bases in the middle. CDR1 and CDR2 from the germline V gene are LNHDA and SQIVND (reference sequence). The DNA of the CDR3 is TGTGCCAGTAGTATAGCCGAGGGCTCCTATGGCTACACCTTC. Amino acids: CASSIAEGSYGYTF.

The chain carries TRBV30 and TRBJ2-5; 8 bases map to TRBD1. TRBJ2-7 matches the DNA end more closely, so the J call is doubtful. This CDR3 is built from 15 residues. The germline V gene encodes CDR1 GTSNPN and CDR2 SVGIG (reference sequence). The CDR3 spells CAWRDRASGSYEQYF. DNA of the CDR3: TGTGCCTGGAGGGACAGGGCCTCGGGGTCCTACGAGCAGTACTTC.

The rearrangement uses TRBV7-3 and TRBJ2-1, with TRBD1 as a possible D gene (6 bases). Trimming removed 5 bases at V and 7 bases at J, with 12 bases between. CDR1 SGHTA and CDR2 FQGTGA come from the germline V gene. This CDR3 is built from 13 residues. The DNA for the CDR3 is TGTGCCAGCAGCACAGGGACATCAAATGAGCAGTTCTTC. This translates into CASSTGTSNEQFF.

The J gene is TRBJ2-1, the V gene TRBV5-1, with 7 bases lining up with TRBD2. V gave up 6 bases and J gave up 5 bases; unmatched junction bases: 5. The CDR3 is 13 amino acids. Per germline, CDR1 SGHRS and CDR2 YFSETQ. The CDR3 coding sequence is TGCGCCAGCACCTGGGGGGGGGACAATGAGCAGTTCTTC. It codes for CASTWGGDNEQFF.

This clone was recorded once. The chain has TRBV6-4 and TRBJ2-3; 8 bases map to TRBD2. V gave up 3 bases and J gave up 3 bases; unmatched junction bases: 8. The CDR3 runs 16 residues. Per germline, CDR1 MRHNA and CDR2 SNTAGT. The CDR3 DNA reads TGTGCCAGCAGTGAACAATCAGGACTAGCAACAGATACGCAGTATTTT. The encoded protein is CASSEQSGLATDTQYF.

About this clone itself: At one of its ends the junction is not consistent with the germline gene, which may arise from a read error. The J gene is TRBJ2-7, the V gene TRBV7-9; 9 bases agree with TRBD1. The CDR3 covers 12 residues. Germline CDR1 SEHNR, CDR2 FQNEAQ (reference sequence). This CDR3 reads CSSGQGTYEQYF. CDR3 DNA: TGTTCCAGCGGACAGGGGACCTACGAGCAGTACTTC.

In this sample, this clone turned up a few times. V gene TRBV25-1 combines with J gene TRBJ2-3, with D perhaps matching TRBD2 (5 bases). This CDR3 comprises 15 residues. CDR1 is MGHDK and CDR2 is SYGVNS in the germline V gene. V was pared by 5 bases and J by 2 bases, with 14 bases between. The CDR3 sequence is CASSWRGQSTDTQYF. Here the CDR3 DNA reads TGTGCCAGCAGTTGGCGAGGGCAGTCCACAGATACGCAGTATTTT.

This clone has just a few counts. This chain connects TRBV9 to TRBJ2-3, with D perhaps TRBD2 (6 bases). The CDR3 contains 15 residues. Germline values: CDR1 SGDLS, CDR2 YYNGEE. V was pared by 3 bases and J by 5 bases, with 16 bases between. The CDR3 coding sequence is TGTGCCAGCAGCGGTCCGGGGGACGTCCTAGATACGCAGTATTTT. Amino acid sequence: CASSGPGDVLDTQYF.

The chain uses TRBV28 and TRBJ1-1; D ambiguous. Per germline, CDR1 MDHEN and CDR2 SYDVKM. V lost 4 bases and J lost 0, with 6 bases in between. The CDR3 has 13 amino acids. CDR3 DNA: TGTGCCAGCAGTTCAGGTTTGAACACTGAAGCTTTCTTT. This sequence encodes CASSSGLNTEAFF.

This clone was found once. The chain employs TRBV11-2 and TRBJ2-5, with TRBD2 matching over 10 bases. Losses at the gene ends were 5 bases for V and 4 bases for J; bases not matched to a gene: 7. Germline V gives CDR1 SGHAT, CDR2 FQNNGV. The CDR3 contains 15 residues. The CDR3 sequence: CASSRNSGGLETQYF. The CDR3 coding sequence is TGTGCCAGCAGCAGAAATAGCGGGGGGCTAGAGACCCAGTACTTC.

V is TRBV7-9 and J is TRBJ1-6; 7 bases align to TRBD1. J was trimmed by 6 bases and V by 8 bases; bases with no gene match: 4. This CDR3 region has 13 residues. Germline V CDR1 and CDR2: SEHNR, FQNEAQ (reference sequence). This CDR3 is CASGGGVNSPLHF. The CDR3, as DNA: TGTGCCAGCGGAGGGGGCGTTAATTCACCCCTCCACTTT.

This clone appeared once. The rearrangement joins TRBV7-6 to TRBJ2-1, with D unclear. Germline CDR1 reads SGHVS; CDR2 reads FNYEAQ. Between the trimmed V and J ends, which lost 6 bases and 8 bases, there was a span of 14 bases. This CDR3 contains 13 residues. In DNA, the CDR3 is TGTGCCAGCAGTCCAACCGCGGAGCATGAGCAGTTCTTC. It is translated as CASSPTAEHEQFF.

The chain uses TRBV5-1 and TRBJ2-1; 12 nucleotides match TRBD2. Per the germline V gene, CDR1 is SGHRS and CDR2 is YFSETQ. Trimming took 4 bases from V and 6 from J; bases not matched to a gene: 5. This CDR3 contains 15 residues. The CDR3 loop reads CASSQGLAGLNEQFF. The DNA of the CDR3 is TGCGCCAGCAGCCAGGGACTAGCGGGTCTCAATGAGCAGTTCTTC.

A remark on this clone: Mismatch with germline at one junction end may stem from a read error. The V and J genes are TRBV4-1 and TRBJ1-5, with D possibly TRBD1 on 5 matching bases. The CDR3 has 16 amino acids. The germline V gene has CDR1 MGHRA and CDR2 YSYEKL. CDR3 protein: CASSPLGLLGNQPQNF. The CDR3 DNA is TGCGCCAGCAGCCCCTTGGGACTTTTGGGGAATCAGCCCCAGAATTTT.